This is a list of T cell receptor beta chains from one sample in a study of response to subunit inactivated influenza vaccine. TCRdb reanalysed the RT-PCR reads using MiXCR and keeps one entry per CDR3 protein. The sample lists roughly 500,000 distinct CDR3 sequences; around 25% were seen once. The sequenced sample was CD4+ T cells sorted from PBMCs, obtained 5 to 6 days after vaccination. The receptors stem from a man in his fifties or sixties who received an inactivated influenza vaccine. Each CDR3 is given with its conserved first and last residue. Each record gives: D gene, J gene, V gene, clone size, CDR3 DNA, CDR3 protein. D genes are given only for firm matches. Only part of the rows carry a size: once, few, many, or a class if the clone is expanded.

d_gene: .
j_gene: TRBJ2-7
v_gene: TRBV25-1
abundance: .
CDR3nt: TGTGCCAGCAGTCTGGGCGAGGGGGAGCAGTACTTC
CDR3aa: CASSLGEGEQYF

d_gene: .
j_gene: TRBJ1-1
v_gene: TRBV5-4
abundance: .
CDR3nt: TGTGCCAGCAGCTTGTGGGAGGCTGAAGCTTTCTTT
CDR3aa: CASSLWEAEAFF

d_gene: .
j_gene: TRBJ2-7
v_gene: TRBV10-3
abundance: .
CDR3nt: TGTGCCATCAGTGAGCCGGTGTCCTACGAGCAGTACTTC
CDR3aa: CAISEPVSYEQYF

d_gene: .
j_gene: TRBJ2-6
v_gene: TRBV3-1
abundance: .
CDR3nt: TGTGCCAGCAGCCAAGCCCGCTCCGTCTCTGGGGCCAACGTCCTGACTTTC
CDR3aa: CASSQARSVSGANVLTF

d_gene: TRBD1
j_gene: TRBJ2-2
v_gene: TRBV29-1
abundance: few
CDR3nt: TGCAGCGTTGGAGGACAGGGGGGAATCGGGGAGCTGTTTTTT
CDR3aa: CSVGGQGGIGELFF

d_gene: .
j_gene: TRBJ2-5
v_gene: TRBV5-1
abundance: once
CDR3nt: TGCGCCAGCAGCTCCTTACAGGGCGACCGTGAGACCCAGTACTTC
CDR3aa: CASSSLQGDRETQYF

d_gene: .
j_gene: TRBJ2-1
v_gene: TRBV4-1
abundance: few
CDR3nt: TGCGCCAGCAGCCACCCCCTAGGGGAGGAGCAGTTCTTC
CDR3aa: CASSHPLGEEQFF

d_gene: TRBD2
j_gene: TRBJ2-3
v_gene: TRBV20-1
abundance: .
CDR3nt: TGCAGTGCTAGAGATCTGATAGCGGGAAATACAGATACGCAGTATTTT
CDR3aa: CSARDLIAGNTDTQYF

d_gene: TRBD2
j_gene: TRBJ2-5
v_gene: TRBV5-1
abundance: .
CDR3nt: TGCGCCAGCAGCTCCCTGACTAGCGACGAGACCCAGTACTTC
CDR3aa: CASSSLTSDETQYF

d_gene: TRBD2
j_gene: TRBJ2-7
v_gene: TRBV20-1
abundance: .
CDR3nt: TGCAGTGCTAGAGGGGGGACTAGCGGGACCTACGAGCAGTACTTC
CDR3aa: CSARGGTSGTYEQYF

d_gene: .
j_gene: TRBJ1-1
v_gene: TRBV20-1
abundance: few
CDR3nt: TGCAGTGCTAGGATTGACAGACTTACTGAAGCTTTCTTT
CDR3aa: CSARIDRLTEAFF

d_gene: .
j_gene: TRBJ1-1
v_gene: TRBV24-1
abundance: many
CDR3nt: TGTGCCACCAGTGGATACAAGAACACTGAAGCTTTCTTT
CDR3aa: CATSGYKNTEAFF

d_gene: .
j_gene: TRBJ2-5
v_gene: TRBV2
abundance: few
CDR3nt: TGTGCCAGCAGTAAGGGCAGCCAAGAGACCCAGTACTTC
CDR3aa: CASSKGSQETQYF

d_gene: .
j_gene: TRBJ1-1
v_gene: TRBV5-1
abundance: many
CDR3nt: TGCGCCAGCAGCTCGGCTCAGGCCAGGAACACTGAAGCTTTCTTT
CDR3aa: CASSSAQARNTEAFF

d_gene: TRBD2
j_gene: TRBJ2-7
v_gene: TRBV6-1
abundance: few
CDR3nt: TGTGCCAGCAGTAGGACGGGGGGGGCCCTCGCCTACGAGCAGTACTTC
CDR3aa: CASSRTGGALAYEQYF

d_gene: .
j_gene: TRBJ2-5
v_gene: TRBV20-1
abundance: few
CDR3nt: TGCAGTGCTAGAGGCCTTCAGGGAGGTGATCGGCAAGAGACCCAGTACTTC
CDR3aa: CSARGLQGGDRQETQYF

d_gene: .
j_gene: TRBJ2-3
v_gene: TRBV25-1
abundance: .
CDR3nt: TGTGCCAGCAGTCCCTCCTACCCTACAGATACGCAGTATTTT
CDR3aa: CASSPSYPTDTQYF

d_gene: TRBD1
j_gene: TRBJ2-7
v_gene: TRBV15
abundance: .
CDR3nt: TGTGCCACCTCGGGACAGGGTGATTACGAGCAGTACTTC
CDR3aa: CATSGQGDYEQYF

d_gene: .
j_gene: TRBJ2-5
v_gene: TRBV12-3/TRBV12-4
abundance: few
CDR3nt: TGTGCCAGCAGTTTCGGCAGGGTCAGCGAGACCCAGTACTTC
CDR3aa: CASSFGRVSETQYF

d_gene: .
j_gene: TRBJ1-4
v_gene: TRBV7-9
abundance: .
CDR3nt: TGTGCCAGCAGCTTCGGCAGAACTAATGAAAAACTGTTTTTT
CDR3aa: CASSFGRTNEKLFF

d_gene: .
j_gene: TRBJ2-7
v_gene: TRBV4-2
abundance: .
CDR3nt: TGTGCCAGCAGCCACTACGGAAGCTCCTACGAGCAGTACTTC
CDR3aa: CASSHYGSSYEQYF

d_gene: TRBD2
j_gene: TRBJ2-7
v_gene: TRBV6-5
abundance: .
CDR3nt: TGTGCCAGCAGTTACTCAGGGGTCAGCGGGGGGGCCCCCGAGCAGTACTTC
CDR3aa: CASSYSGVSGGAPEQYF

d_gene: TRBD1
j_gene: TRBJ2-2
v_gene: TRBV5-1
abundance: many
CDR3nt: TGCGCCAGCCGACCCGGGACAGCCAACACCGGGGAGCTGTTTTTT
CDR3aa: CASRPGTANTGELFF

d_gene: .
j_gene: TRBJ1-5
v_gene: TRBV28
abundance: .
CDR3nt: TGTGCCAGCAGTTCGGCAGGTCGTCAGCCCCAGCATTTT
CDR3aa: CASSSAGRQPQHF

d_gene: .
j_gene: TRBJ2-3
v_gene: TRBV29-1
abundance: few
CDR3nt: TGCAGCATCTCGAATCTGGGGGGGCCAACAGATACGCAGTATTTT
CDR3aa: CSISNLGGPTDTQYF

d_gene: TRBD2
j_gene: TRBJ2-7
v_gene: TRBV3-1
abundance: .
CDR3nt: TGTGCCAGCAGCCAAGATAGACTAGCGGGCCCCTACGAGCAGTACTTC
CDR3aa: CASSQDRLAGPYEQYF

d_gene: .
j_gene: TRBJ2-2
v_gene: TRBV20-1
abundance: many
CDR3nt: TGCAGTGCTAGGAGGGGGAACACCGGGGAGCTGTTTTTT
CDR3aa: CSARRGNTGELFF

d_gene: .
j_gene: TRBJ2-3
v_gene: TRBV7-8
abundance: .
CDR3nt: TGTGCCAGCAGCTTAAGCTATCTGGGGACCCGGGATACGCAGTATTTT
CDR3aa: CASSLSYLGTRDTQYF

d_gene: .
j_gene: TRBJ2-7
v_gene: TRBV21-1
abundance: few
CDR3nt: TGTGCCAGCAGCCACCACCAGGCTAAAGGATACTACGAGCAGTACTTC
CDR3aa: CASSHHQAKGYYEQYF

d_gene: TRBD2
j_gene: TRBJ2-7
v_gene: TRBV9
abundance: once
CDR3nt: TGTGCCAGCAGCGCCACCGCTAGCGGGAGGTTATACGAGCAGTACTTC
CDR3aa: CASSATASGRLYEQYF

d_gene: .
j_gene: TRBJ2-5
v_gene: TRBV5-1
abundance: .
CDR3nt: TGCGCCAGCAGCTTGGTCGGGAGCGGACAAGAGACCCAGTACTTC
CDR3aa: CASSLVGSGQETQYF

d_gene: .
j_gene: TRBJ1-1
v_gene: TRBV6-6
abundance: .
CDR3nt: TGTGCCAGCAGTACCGGGACGGCGACTGAAGCTTTCTTT
CDR3aa: CASSTGTATEAFF

d_gene: TRBD1
j_gene: TRBJ2-2
v_gene: TRBV10-3
abundance: .
CDR3nt: TGTGCCATCAGTGACCTAGGGACAGGAACGAACACCGGGGAGCTGTTTTTT
CDR3aa: CAISDLGTGTNTGELFF

d_gene: .
j_gene: TRBJ1-2
v_gene: TRBV7-6
abundance: many
CDR3nt: TGTGCCAGCAGCTTAGTACAGGGTGATGGCTACACCTTC
CDR3aa: CASSLVQGDGYTF

d_gene: .
j_gene: TRBJ2-3
v_gene: TRBV20-1
abundance: .
CDR3nt: TGCAGTGCTACCCCTGGACATACGCAGTATTTT
CDR3aa: CSATPGHTQYF

d_gene: TRBD2
j_gene: TRBJ2-3
v_gene: TRBV5-4
abundance: .
CDR3nt: TGTGCCAGCAGCTTCGGACTAGCGGGTGCCGGGCTTAGCACAGATACGCAGTATTTT
CDR3aa: CASSFGLAGAGLSTDTQYF

d_gene: .
j_gene: TRBJ2-4
v_gene: TRBV6-5
abundance: .
CDR3nt: TGTGCCAGCAGTTACTTTACCCGGGGGAGGGCCAAAAACATTCAGTACTTC
CDR3aa: CASSYFTRGRAKNIQYF

d_gene: .
j_gene: TRBJ2-7
v_gene: TRBV28
abundance: few
CDR3nt: TGTGCCAGCAGTTTCGAGGACATCCGCTACGAGCAGTACTTC
CDR3aa: CASSFEDIRYEQYF

d_gene: TRBD1
j_gene: TRBJ2-7
v_gene: TRBV5-1
abundance: once
CDR3nt: TGCGCCAGCAGCTCCAACAGGGGGCTCCGATACGAGCAGTACTTC
CDR3aa: CASSSNRGLRYEQYF

d_gene: TRBD1
j_gene: TRBJ1-3
v_gene: TRBV20-1
abundance: few
CDR3nt: TGCAGTGCTGAAGGGACAGGGAAGTCGTCCCTCTCTGGAAACACCATATATTTT
CDR3aa: CSAEGTGKSSLSGNTIYF

d_gene: TRBD1
j_gene: TRBJ1-2
v_gene: TRBV6-1
abundance: few
CDR3nt: TGTGCCAGCAGTGACGGGACAGGGAGAGGCTACACCTTC
CDR3aa: CASSDGTGRGYTF

d_gene: TRBD1
j_gene: TRBJ2-2
v_gene: TRBV2
abundance: few
CDR3nt: TGTGCCAGCAGTGAAAGAGGGACAGAGAACACCGGGGAGCTGTTTTTT
CDR3aa: CASSERGTENTGELFF

d_gene: .
j_gene: TRBJ1-2
v_gene: TRBV29-1
abundance: few
CDR3nt: TGCAGCGTTGGTGACGGCCTCTACACCTTC
CDR3aa: CSVGDGLYTF

d_gene: TRBD1
j_gene: TRBJ2-7
v_gene: TRBV18
abundance: .
CDR3nt: TGTGCCAGCTCCACCTCCGGGACAGGGGATTACGAGCAGTACTTC
CDR3aa: CASSTSGTGDYEQYF

d_gene: .
j_gene: TRBJ2-2
v_gene: TRBV29-1
abundance: .
CDR3nt: TGCAGCGGGCGGCGGGCCGGGGAGCTGTTTTTT
CDR3aa: CSGRRAGELFF

d_gene: .
j_gene: TRBJ2-1
v_gene: TRBV4-2
abundance: few
CDR3nt: TGTGCCAGCAGTCCTGTTACAGATTACAATGAGCAGTTCTTC
CDR3aa: CASSPVTDYNEQFF

d_gene: TRBD1
j_gene: TRBJ2-7
v_gene: TRBV5-1
abundance: few
CDR3nt: TGCGCCAGCAGCCTGCGTTCACAGGGGGCTTCAAACGAGCAGTACTTC
CDR3aa: CASSLRSQGASNEQYF

d_gene: TRBD1
j_gene: TRBJ1-4
v_gene: TRBV4-3
abundance: .
CDR3nt: TGCGCCAGCAGCCAAGGAGACAGGGGGGGTGAAAAACTGTTTTTT
CDR3aa: CASSQGDRGGEKLFF

d_gene: .
j_gene: TRBJ2-7
v_gene: TRBV20-1
abundance: few
CDR3nt: TGCAGTGCTACCTCGGGGCCGAGGGGTGAGCAGTACTTC
CDR3aa: CSATSGPRGEQYF

d_gene: TRBD2
j_gene: TRBJ2-1
v_gene: TRBV9
abundance: few
CDR3nt: TGTGCCAGCAGCGTAGAAGGACTAGCGTTCATAGATGAGCAGTTCTTC
CDR3aa: CASSVEGLAFIDEQFF

d_gene: .
j_gene: TRBJ2-1
v_gene: TRBV24-1
abundance: .
CDR3nt: TGTGCCACCAGTGATTTGCGTGACAGCGAGCAGTTCTTC
CDR3aa: CATSDLRDSEQFF